This TCR beta chain was recovered during a study of T cells in Graves' hyperthyroidism and ophthalmopathy. Germline V gene lookup returns CDR1 SGHVS and CDR2 FQNEAQ. Between the trimmed V and J ends, which lost 2 bases and 1 base, there was a span of 8 bases. The CDR3 runs 14 residues. This clonotype was counted at least ten times. Uncontrolled infection, other autoimmune disease, pregnancy and lactation each barred patients from inclusion. Using RNA transcripts as the source, TCR beta CDR3 regions were amplified. First-round RT-PCR with HTBI primers amplified the TCR CDR3 region. In TCRdb, the multiplex PCR reads were re-called with MiXCR into one record per CDR3 protein. The profile shows approximately 700,000 distinct CDR3 sequences, approximately 42% of them singletons.

The sequencing sample was made of peripheral blood or thyroid tissue (not recorded which). The TCR was taken from an adult man with Graves' disease, either hyperthyroidism or ophthalmopathy (not recorded which). The genes are TRBV7-8 and TRBJ2-5; D gene ambiguous. CDR3 region: CASSLWAPQETQYF. DNA of the CDR3: TGTGCCAGCAGCTTATGGGCACCCCAAGAGACCCAGTACTTC.